This TCR beta chain was sequenced in a study of beta chain features in type 1 diabetes. Study conclusions and caveats: Naive, central memory and regulatory TCRB repertoires appeared more similar among patients than healthy donors.

Isolated RNA was reverse transcribed in full, so expressed TCRB transcripts were sequenced. Produced via immunoSEQ multiplex PCR; TCRdb's table is partial and in-frame only. Of roughly 380,000 clones in the sample, about 20% were seen once. Sorting gave populations that all exceeded 95% purity. V was pared by 0 bases and J by 3 bases, with 12 bases between. The germline CDR1 and CDR2 sequences are LGHNA and YSLEER. CDR3 length equals 16 residues. As concerns this clone: Its matching antigen is unknown.

Sequencing was carried out using naive CD4+ T cells from blood. The V call is TRBV4-3, the J call TRBJ2-1, with no clear D. This sequence was found in a young woman in good health. The CDR3 sequence: CASSQEISYSYNEQFF. The CDR3 coding sequence is TGCGCCAGCAGCCAAGAAATATCTTACAGCTACAATGAGCAGTTCTTC.